Each of the 2 T cell receptor beta chains below was sequenced from the same sample in a study of technical replicates of blood from a handful of donors (dated by TCRdb to about 2017). Libraries were constructed by the immunoSEQ multiplex PCR assay. TCRdb holds this immuneACCESS table with in-frame rearrangements only. Some clones are missing; in checked studies, unresolved V genes explain under half, and the rest has no known cause. In this sample the table shows more than 90,000 clones, under 97% of which occur a single time. The top ten hold 0.22% of the sample. Specimen: T cells isolated from PBMCs. The receptors shown here come from a human donor in good health.

The chain links TRBV19 to TRBJ2-2; D perhaps matches TRBD1 (5 bases). CDR3 length: 15 amino acids. The germline gives CDR1 LNHDA, CDR2 SQIVND (reference sequence). The ends were cut back, 6 bases at V and 0 bases at J, with 11 bases in the middle. In DNA, the CDR3 is TGTGCCAGTAGGTGGACACCCACGAACACCGGGGAGCTGTTTTTT. The encoded protein is CASRWTPTNTGELFF.

This chain joins TRBV2 and TRBJ2-7; 11 bases agree with TRBD2. This CDR3 has 15 residues. Per the germline V gene, CDR1 is SNHLY and CDR2 is FYNNEI. After removal of 11 bases from V and 5 bases from J, the junction contained 14 bases not matched to a gene. This CDR3 reads CAGAYLAGGQDEQYF. The CDR3 DNA follows: TGTGCCGGGGCATATTTAGCGGGAGGGCAGGACGAGCAGTACTTC.